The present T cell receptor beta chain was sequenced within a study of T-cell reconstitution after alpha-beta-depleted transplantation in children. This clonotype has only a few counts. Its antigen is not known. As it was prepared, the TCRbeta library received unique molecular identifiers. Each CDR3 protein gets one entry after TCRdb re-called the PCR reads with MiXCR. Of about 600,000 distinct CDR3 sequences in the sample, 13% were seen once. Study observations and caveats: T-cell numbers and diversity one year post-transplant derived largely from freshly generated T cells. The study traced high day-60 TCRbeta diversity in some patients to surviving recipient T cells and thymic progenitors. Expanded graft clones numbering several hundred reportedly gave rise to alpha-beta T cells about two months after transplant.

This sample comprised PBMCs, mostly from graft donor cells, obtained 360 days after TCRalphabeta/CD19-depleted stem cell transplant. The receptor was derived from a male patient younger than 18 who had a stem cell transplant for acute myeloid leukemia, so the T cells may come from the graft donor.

The CDR3 bases are TGTGCCAGCAGCTTAATCGGAGGTGAGCAGTTCTTC. Its translation: CASSLIGGEQFF. This chain uses TRBV7-8 with TRBJ2-1; a possible D gene is TRBD2 (5 bases). The CDR3 covers 12 residues. The germline CDR1 and CDR2 sequences are SGHVS and FQNEAQ. Trimming left V 2 bases short and J 9 bases short, with 8 bases between.